The 28 T cell receptor beta chains below all came from one sample that was sequenced in a study of tumor and adjacent non-tumor tissue in lung cancer. No cell sorting was done before RNA was extracted from the tissue. This non-tumor lung sample came from over 3 cm beyond the tumor edge. Three rounds of nested PCR, following a modified ARM-PCR protocol, produced the TCRbeta library. In TCRdb, the multiplex PCR reads were re-called with MiXCR into one record per CDR3 protein. The sample holds 47,000 or so distinct CDR3 sequences; roughly 60% are singletons and the top ten take about 32%. Sequenced: distant non-tumor lung tissue. These receptors were taken from a woman aged 65 to 85 with non-small cell lung cancer.

This rearrangement joins TRBV6-5 to TRBJ2-2; D is undetermined. The CDR3 sequence is 13 residues long. Trimming removed 7 bases from V and 7 bases from J, with 13 bases in between. Germline V gene lookup returns CDR1 MNHEY and CDR2 SVGAGI. CDR3 amino acids: CASTDNLVGELFF. The CDR3, as DNA: TGTGCCAGCACCGACAACTTGGTCGGGGAGCTGTTTTTT.

Comment on this clonotype: One end of the junction is discordant with germline, which a read error may explain. The V call is TRBV5-6, the J call TRBJ1-1; D ambiguous. This CDR3 has 13 residues. The germline gives CDR1 SGHDT, CDR2 YYEEEE. The CDR3 is CASSLGFYTEPFF. In DNA form, the CDR3 reads TGTGCCAGCAGCTTGGGTTTTTACACTGAACCTTTCTTT.

About this clonotype itself: The conserved final phenylalanine or tryptophan is absent from the CDR3, which likely points to a read error. This chain links TRBV28 with TRBJ1-2; 11 nucleotides align to TRBD1. The CDR3 runs to 15 residues. V lost 5 bases, J lost 4 bases, and 6 bases stayed unmatched. CDR1 is MDHEN, CDR2 SYDVKM, per germline. In nucleotides, the CDR3 is TGTGCCAGCAGTACCCGGGACAGGGGGAGCTATGGCTACACCCTC. Its translation: CASSTRDRGSYGYTL.

The chain carries TRBV6-5 and TRBJ2-1; D is unresolved. The CDR3 is 13 amino acids. Trimming removed 10 bases from V and 5 bases from J, with 15 bases in between. Germline V lookup: CDR1 MNHEY, CDR2 SVGAGI. The CDR3 nucleotides read TGTGCCAACAGACCTAAGTGGGACAATGAGCAGTTCTTC. Translation gives CANRPKWDNEQFF.

Remarks on this clonotype: One end of the junction varies from germline; a read error may be responsible. This sequence joins TRBV12-3 or TRBV12-4 and TRBJ1-6; D not certain. There are 14 residues in the CDR3. DNA of the CDR3: TGTGCAAGCAGTTTTCTCGTCGGGGATTCACCCCTCCACTTT. This sequence encodes CASSFLVGDSPLHF.

With respect to this clonotype: One end of the junction does not line up with germline, which may come from a read error. The V and J genes are TRBV6-5 and TRBJ1-3; D is unresolved. Germline loops: CDR1 MNHEY, CDR2 SVGAGI. The CDR3 loop spans 13 amino acids. The CDR3: CDSRVNSGNTIYF. CDR3 coding DNA: TGTGACAGCAGAGTCAACTCTGGGAACACCATATATTTT.

Turning to this clonotype: One end of the junction does not line up with germline, which may come from a read error. The chain is built from TRBV11-3 and TRBJ2-2; possible D gene TRBD1, 5 bases. CDR1 is SGHNT and CDR2 is YENEEA in the germline V gene. The CDR3 runs 14 residues. The CDR3 DNA reads TGTGCCAGCAACTTCGACAGTAACACCCGGGAGCTGTTTTTT. Its protein is CASNFDSNTRELFF.

This clonotype has a single count. A much larger clone differs from this one at a single base, so this may be a read error. This rearrangement joins TRBV28 to TRBJ2-5; the match to TRBD1 covers 8 bases. In germline, CDR1 is MDHEN, CDR2 SYDVKM. The CDR3 has 15 residues. The junction had 8 bases not matched to a gene; V was cut back by 4 bases and J by 4 bases. DNA of the CDR3: TGTGCCAGCAGTTCAGGACAGGGTAGAGGAGAGACCCAGTACTTC. This sequence encodes CASSSGQGRGETQYF. The whole variable domain, filled in from reference TRBV28 and TRBJ2-5, reads DVKVTQSSRYLVKRTGEKVFLECVQDMDHENMFWYRQDPGLGLRLIYFSYDVKMKEKGDIPEGYSVSREKKERFSLILESASTNQTSMYLCASSSGQGRGETQYFGPGTRLLVL.

The chain joins TRBV6-2 or TRBV6-3 to TRBJ1-2; D possibly corresponds to TRBD1 (5 bases). Trimming removed 8 bases from V and 5 bases from J, with 18 bases in between. The germline gives CDR1 MNHEY, CDR2 SVGEGT. The length of the CDR3 is 14 residues. The CDR3 reads CASGDSLDGYGYTF. In nucleotides, the CDR3 is TGTGCCAGCGGGGACTCGCTTGACGGATATGGCTACACCTTC.

This clonotype has more than one count but fewer than ten. The chain employs TRBV20-1 and TRBJ2-1; D perhaps matches TRBD1 (7 bases). Per the germline V gene, CDR1 is DFQATT and CDR2 is SNEGSKA (reference sequence). This CDR3 region has 17 residues. V was pared by 2 bases and J by 2 bases, with 19 bases between. Here the CDR3 DNA reads TGCAGTGCTAGAAGGAGTGCGGGGCAGGGGGCCTACAATGAGCAGTTCTTC. It encodes CSARRSAGQGAYNEQFF.

Note on this clonotype: This could be a read error, since a much larger clone is one nucleotide away. The chain couples TRBV28 to TRBJ2-3, with TRBD2 matching over 10 bases. CDR3 size: 15 residues. The germline V gene encodes CDR1 MDHEN and CDR2 SYDVKM. CDR3 coding DNA: TGTGCCAGCATTCCCGGGACTAGCGTAACAGATATGCAGTATTTT. As protein: CASIPGTSVTDMQYF.

A few counts support this clonotype. V usage is TRBV30 and J usage is TRBJ2-1; D gene unclear. There are 14 residues in the CDR3. Trimming took 4 bases from V and 2 from J, leaving 12 bases between them. Germline V gives CDR1 GTSNPN, CDR2 SVGIG (reference sequence). CDR3 bases: TGTGCCTGGATACGTGACCCGGCCTACAATGAGCAGTTCTTC. This codes for CAWIRDPAYNEQFF.

A remark on this clonotype: Compared with germline, one end of the junction differs, possibly owing to a read error. The CDR3 loop reads CASSLGVTDAFF. In nucleotides, the CDR3 is TGTGCCAGCAGCTTAGGGGTCACTGATGCTTTCTTT. V and J are TRBV7-9 and TRBJ1-1; unclear D gene. CDR1 SEHNR and CDR2 FQNEAQ come from the germline V gene (reference sequence). This CDR3 is built from 12 residues. Drawing the rest from reference TRBV7-9 and TRBJ1-1, the complete variable domain is DTGVSQNPRHKITKRGQNVTFRCDPISEHNRLYWYRQTLGQGPEFLTYFQNEAQLEKSRLLSDRFSAERPKGSFSTLEIQRTEQGDSAMYLCASSLGVTDAFFGQGTRLTVV.

With respect to this clonotype: Germline and junction disagree at one end, which may indicate a read error. This chain uses TRBV10-3 with TRBJ2-7; TRBD2 might be the D (6 bases). The germline V gene has CDR1 ENHRY and CDR2 SYGVKD. The CDR3 contains 17 residues. DNA for the CDR3: TGTGTCATCAGGACGGGGGAACTAACGGGTGTTCCCTACGAGCAGTACTTC. Its protein is CVIRTGELTGVPYEQYF.

Regarding this clonotype: One junction end disagrees with the germline gene, perhaps due to a read error. The rearrangement links TRBV11-1 to TRBJ1-3; D is uncertain. This CDR3 is built from 14 residues. Germline CDR1 SGHAT, CDR2 FQDESV (reference sequence). DNA for the CDR3: TGTGCCAGCATCTTATCAATCTCTGGAAACACCATATACTTT. It codes for CASILSISGNTIYF.

This clonotype was detected ten times or more. The chain links TRBV12-3 or TRBV12-4 to TRBJ1-2; no reliable D call. V dropped 2 bases and J dropped 8 bases, with 12 bases sitting between them. The CDR3 loop spans 13 amino acids. The DNA of the CDR3 is TGTGCCAGCAGTTTATCCGGGGTTTGGGGCTACACCTTC. It specifies CASSLSGVWGYTF.

Turning to this clonotype: A read error may be the cause here, since a much bigger clone is one base away. This chain joins TRBV5-1 and TRBJ1-2, with D maybe TRBD1 (5 bases). The V gene's germline CDR1 is SGHRS and CDR2 YFSETQ. The CDR3 loop spans 13 amino acids. Trimming took off 0 bases at V and 4 bases at J, with 7 bases between the two ends. The CDR3 DNA is TGCGCCAGCAGCTTGGGACAGATCTATGGCTACACCTTC. It encodes CASSLGQIYGYTF.

About this clonotype itself: Likely a read error: the CDR3 ends without its conserved phenylalanine or tryptophan. Because the CDR3's place on the DNA is in doubt, the DNA is left out and the CDR3 is given as listed by TCRdb. The chain couples TRBV6-6 to TRBJ2-7; the table's D gene call, TRBD2, was not cross checked with the DNA. Germline assignment: CDR1 MNHNY and CDR2 SVGAGI (reference sequence). The CDR3 is 15 residues long, counting both termini. The CDR3 loop is CASSYPSGSWYEHYC.

About this clonotype: A read error may be the cause here, since a much bigger clone is one base away. The genes are TRBV7-8 and TRBJ1-2; 9 bases align to TRBD1. The CDR3 contains 16 residues. Germline lookup yields CDR1 SGHVS and CDR2 FQNEAQ. Here the CDR3 reads CASSLAYRGPNYAYTF. In DNA form, the CDR3 reads TGTGCCAGCAGCTTAGCCTACAGGGGGCCCAACTATGCCTACACCTTC.

As for this clonotype: A much larger clone differs from this one at a single base, so this may be a read error. The conserved phenylalanine or tryptophan normally closing the CDR3 is absent here, so this likely arose from a read error. The chain uses TRBV5-1 and TRBJ2-2, with 9 bases fitting TRBD2. This CDR3 is built from 17 residues. CDR1 and CDR2 from the germline V gene are SGHRS and YFSETQ. Trimming cost V 5 bases and J 4 bases; bases outside gene matches: 12. DNA for the CDR3: TGCGCCAGCAGACTCCCGGGACTAGCCGCCACCACCGGGGAGCTGTTTTAT. This codes for CASRLPGLAATTGELFY.

This clonotype was seen only once. One end of the junction fails to match germline, which may point to a read error. The chain combines TRBV6-1 with TRBJ2-2; D might be TRBD2 (6 bases). From germline, CDR1 is MNHNS and CDR2 SASEGT. This CDR3 has 15 residues. The DNA for the CDR3 is TGTACCAGCAGTACTACCGGGAGTTCAACCGGGGAGCTGTTCTTT. Amino acids: CTSSTTGSSTGELFF.

Of note for this clonotype: An end of the junction does not agree with germline; a read error may underlie this. The chain carries TRBV6-5 and TRBJ2-6; D unclear. The CDR3 runs 16 residues. Germline values: CDR1 MNHEY, CDR2 SVGAGI. The CDR3 here is CASSYSMDHGVNVLTF. The CDR3 nucleotides are TGTGCCAGCAGTTACTCGATGGACCATGGGGTCAACGTCCTGACTTTC.

Comments on this clonotype: In this CDR3 the conserved last residue, phenylalanine or tryptophan, is missing, so a read error is likely. The rearrangement links TRBV12-3 or TRBV12-4 to TRBJ2-1; TRBD1 or TRBD2 may be the D gene (5 bases each). This CDR3 has 12 residues. The CDR3 loop is CASSSRGDEQFL. CDR3 nucleotides: TGTGCCAGCAGTTCTCGGGGCGATGAACAGTTCCTC.

The count of this clonotype is one. Since a much larger clone is just one base distant, this may be a read error. The CDR3 coding sequence is TGTGCCTGCTGGGAGGATACCTACAATGAGCAGTTCTTC. Its protein product is CACWEDTYNEQFF. This chain uses TRBV30 with TRBJ2-1, with D tentatively TRBD2 (6 bases). Germline lookup yields CDR1 GTSNPN and CDR2 SVGIG (reference sequence). V was cut by 6 bases and J by 2 bases, with 11 bases left in between. The CDR3 length is 13 residues.

Regarding this clonotype: At one end, the junction sequence differs from germline, possibly due to a read error. The V and J genes are TRBV6-1 and TRBJ2-3; 10 positions match TRBD1. The V gene's germline CDR1 is MNHNS and CDR2 SASEGT. The length of the CDR3 is 15 residues. In DNA form, the CDR3 reads TGTGCCAGCAAGGACTACCGGGACAGGGGAGATGCGCAGTATTTT. It encodes CASKDYRDRGDAQYF.

Worth noting for this clonotype: Since a much larger clone is just one base distant, this may be a read error. V and J are TRBV30 and TRBJ1-6; weak D call: TRBD1 (5 bases). CDR3 length: 12 residues. The germline CDR1 and CDR2 sequences are GTSNPN and SVGIG (reference sequence). CDR3 loop: CATGRNNSPPHF. In DNA form, the CDR3 reads TGTGCTACGGGGCGGAACAATTCACCCCCCCACTTT.

About this clonotype itself: This clone may be a read error of a much larger clone one base away. The CDR3 ends on some other residue instead of the conserved phenylalanine or tryptophan, so this is likely a read error. V gene TRBV7-9 combines with J gene TRBJ1-5, with D maybe TRBD1 (6 bases). V lost 5 bases to trimming and J lost 1 base, with 12 bases between them. This CDR3 is 15 amino acids long. Germline assignment: CDR1 SEHNR and CDR2 FQNEAQ (reference sequence). CDR3 nucleotides: TGTGCCAGCAGCCCATCGGACAGAAGCAATCAGCCCCAGCATCTT. It yields the protein CASSPSDRSNQPQHL.

Concerning this clonotype itself: Because it lacks the conserved phenylalanine or tryptophan at the end, this CDR3 is likely a read error. This chain connects TRBV4-2 to TRBJ1-1; TRBD1 agrees at 8 bases. Germline values: CDR1 LGHNA, CDR2 YNFKEQ. The CDR3 length is 17 residues. The trim removed 2 bases at V and 3 bases at J, leaving 11 bases unmatched. The CDR3 sequence is CASSQLATGGLDTEAFL. The CDR3, as DNA: TGTGCCAGCAGCCAACTCGCCACAGGGGGTTTGGACACTGAAGCTTTCCTT.